These 10 T cell receptor beta chains were sequenced from one sample in a study of T-cell reconstitution after alpha-beta-depleted transplantation in children. The library targeted TCRbeta and was prepared with unique molecular identifiers. TCRdb re-called the PCR reads through MiXCR, storing one row per CDR3 protein. The sample lists around 400,000 distinct CDR3 sequences; about a fifth were seen once. This material consisted of PBMCs from the stem cell graft donor, taken from the stem cell graft. Receptors originate from a human donor who donated a stem cell graft to a child with acute myeloid leukemia.

The rearrangement uses TRBV18 and TRBJ2-7, with TRBD2 matching over 10 bases. The trim removed 3 bases at V and 2 bases at J, leaving 10 bases unmatched. This CDR3 has 17 residues. In germline, CDR1 is KGHSH, CDR2 LQKENI. CDR3 protein: CASSPSTGLAPTYEQYF. The DNA for the CDR3 is TGTGCCAGCTCACCCAGCACGGGACTAGCGCCCACCTACGAGCAGTACTTC.

This clonotype was observed at least ten times. The CDR3 DNA reads TGCAGCGTTGTTACCAGGCCCCTTGATGGCTACACCTTC. Protein product: CSVVTRPLDGYTF. The V gene is TRBV29-1, the J gene TRBJ1-2; D unclear. Germline assignment: CDR1 SQVTM and CDR2 ANQGSEA. The CDR3 length is 13 residues. The V gene lost 4 bases and the J gene lost 6 bases, with 15 bases spanning the gap.

This chain connects TRBV29-1 to TRBJ2-1, with a weak D call TRBD2 (6 bases). The CDR3 totals 13 residues. V lost 6 bases to trimming and J lost 5 bases, with 14 bases between them. Germline V gene sequence: CDR1 SQVTM, CDR2 ANQGSEA. Here the CDR3 reads CSVRLGGNNEQFF. The CDR3 DNA is TGCAGCGTGAGGTTGGGCGGGAACAATGAGCAGTTCTTC.

This clonotype showed up many times. V and J are TRBV24-1 and TRBJ2-1; no definite D call. Trimming shortened V by 4 bases and J by 3 bases, and 6 bases separated the two germline ends. Germline V gives CDR1 KGHDR, CDR2 SFDVKD. This CDR3 has 13 residues. The CDR3 DNA follows: TGTGCCACCAGTGAGGCCCTCTACAATGAGCAGTTCTTC. Protein sequence: CATSEALYNEQFF.

This clonotype was counted ten times or more. V usage is TRBV20-1 and J usage is TRBJ2-6; the D call may be TRBD1 or TRBD2 (5 bases each). Germline CDR1 DFQATT, CDR2 SNEGSKA (reference sequence). V lost 4 bases and J lost 0, with 10 bases in between. This CDR3 is built from 15 residues. The CDR3 DNA reads as TGCAGTGCTACGGGACCGATCTCTGGGGCCAACGTCCTGACTTTC. This codes for CSATGPISGANVLTF.

The sample holds many counts of this clonotype. The junction and the germline gene differ at one end; a read error may be behind it. The chain links TRBV5-1 to TRBJ2-1, with 7 positions matching TRBD1. The CDR3 extends over 12 amino acids. Germline V gene sequence: CDR1 SGHRS, CDR2 YFSETQ. CDR3 loop: CASSPGGNEQFF. As DNA, the CDR3 is TGTGCCAGCAGTCCAGGGGGAAATGAGCAGTTCTTC.

In its sample, this clonotype was seen many times. The genes are TRBV20-1 and TRBJ2-1, with 11 bases that match TRBD2. V lost 6 bases to trimming and J lost 4 bases; unmatched junction nucleotides: 8. From germline, CDR1 is DFQATT and CDR2 SNEGSKA (reference sequence). This CDR3 has 15 amino acids. The CDR3 bases are TGCAGTGCAACGACTAGCGGGACTTTTTACAATGAGCAGTTCTTC. Translated, it gives CSATTSGTFYNEQFF.

The V and J genes are TRBV20-1 and TRBJ1-1, with no clear D. V was shortened by 2 bases and J by 1 base, with 14 bases between the two germline ends. The CDR3 loop spans 15 amino acids. Germline CDR1 DFQATT, CDR2 SNEGSKA (reference sequence). CDR3 amino acids: CSARMSRRENTEAFF. In DNA, the CDR3 is TGCAGTGCTAGAATGAGTAGGAGGGAGAACACTGAAGCTTTCTTT.

This clonotype was seen ten or more times. The chain uses TRBV29-1 and TRBJ2-2; 9 bases fit TRBD1. The CDR3 is 14 amino acids. V gave up 6 bases and J gave up 7 bases; unmatched junction bases: 9. Per the germline V gene, CDR1 is SQVTM and CDR2 is ANQGSEA. CDR3 DNA: TGCAGCGTAACCGGACAGGGGTCGCACGGGGAGCTGTTTTTT. It specifies CSVTGQGSHGELFF.

The V call is TRBV7-2, the J call TRBJ2-3; 12 nucleotides match TRBD2. CDR3 size: 15 residues. V lost 5 bases, J lost 15 bases, and 15 bases stayed unmatched. Germline CDR1 SGHTA, CDR2 FQGNSA. CDR3: CASSIDRAGTSGLYF. As DNA, the CDR3 is TGTGCCAGCAGCATCGATCGGGCGGGGACTAGCGGGCTCTATTTT.